This T cell receptor (beta chain) was identified during a study of T cells after yellow fever vaccination (dated by TCRdb to the late 2010s). Regarding the complete study: Libraries from fractions with low cell numbers were prepared with the SMART-Seq v4 Ultra Low Input RNA kit. Bulk PBMC replicates and cell subsets were isolated from blood drawn at multiple timepoints before and after both primary and secondary immunization. The cohort comprised two healthy male donors, one aged 18 to 30 and one aged 30 to 40 years. To track T-cell clones before and after primary and booster YFV17D yellow fever vaccination, bulk TCR alpha and beta repertoires were sequenced longitudinally. Overall results and qualifications from the work: A small share of clonotypes was detected in both CD4 and CD8 compartments, with the overlap likely arising from convergent recombination. Computational filtering was needed because FACS-sorted repertoires could contain abundant contaminating clonotypes from the bulk population. After the booster, most clones that had expanded after primary vaccination were detected again (about 95% of CD4 and more than 80% of CD8), suggesting broad maintenance of memory. Because only a couple of donors were included in the study, the extent to which the findings can be generalized is limited. The secondary T-cell response was weaker than the primary response but faster, peaking on day 5 instead of day 15.

The CDR3 has 13 amino acids, counting the end cysteine and phenylalanine. Kept here is only the CDR3 DNA, which spans 39 bases and is read in frame from base 1. CDR1 and CDR2, per the germline V gene (reference sequence), are DFQATT and SNEGSKA. Trimming takes 5 bases from V and 8 bases from J, and the germline ends sit 18 bases apart. Reads for this sample came from an Illumina NovaSeq 6000. TCR cDNA was synthesized by 5'RACE template switching, through which a universal primer site and unique molecular identifiers were introduced. Priming of cDNA synthesis was performed from both the TCR alpha and TCR beta constant segments. Libraries were amplified in two PCR steps, with sample barcodes and sequencing adapters added in the second step. Sequencing of the libraries was done on either Illumina HiSeq 2500 (2x100 bp) or NovaSeq (2x150 bp). In the source study's methods: Demultiplexing of reads and collapsing into UMI consensus sequences were performed with MIGEC, and V(D)J alignment was carried out with MiXCR. Clonotypes responding to the vaccine were identified with edgeR on replicate PBMC samples, with the criteria of FDR below 0.01 and a log2 fold change above 5 up to day 15. Bulk clonotypes were assigned CD4 or CD8 identity according to which sequenced CD4 or CD8 repertoire held them at higher abundance. TCRdb trimmed the raw reads at Q25, called clones with MiXCR and kept productive beta chains. A single entry per CDR3 protein holds the most common genes and DNA from its merged rows. Clone size and V and J calls follow TCRdb, not the original study. Counted in this sample were some 200,000 distinct CDR3 sequences; 3% to 4% of them appeared once. The ten largest clones represent 2.5% to 3.5% of the sample.

For this clonotype: Its binding antigen is unknown. No quality values exist for individual bases; no much larger clone is one base distant.

This specimen's treatment or condition label, per the study, means: live attenuated yellow fever vaccine strain. PBMCs were isolated from peripheral blood using a standard Ficoll-Paque protocol. Dynabeads CD4 and CD8 positive selection kits were used to isolate the CD4 and CD8 T-cell fractions. TriZol was used to extract RNA from bulk PBMCs, CD4 and CD8 fractions, and dextramer-positive and dextramer-negative fractions. The receptor chain draws on TRBV20-1 and TRBJ1-2; the D segment could be TRBD1, given 6 matching bases. The material sequenced was CD4+ T cells sorted from PBMCs, taken 10 days after the yellow fever booster vaccination. The sequence derives from a man aged 18 to 30 who received the YFV17D yellow fever vaccine. The DNA reads as follows: TGCAGTGCTCCTCGGGCGGGGGCGCGAGGCTACACCTTC. Its coded protein is CSAPRAGARGYTF.